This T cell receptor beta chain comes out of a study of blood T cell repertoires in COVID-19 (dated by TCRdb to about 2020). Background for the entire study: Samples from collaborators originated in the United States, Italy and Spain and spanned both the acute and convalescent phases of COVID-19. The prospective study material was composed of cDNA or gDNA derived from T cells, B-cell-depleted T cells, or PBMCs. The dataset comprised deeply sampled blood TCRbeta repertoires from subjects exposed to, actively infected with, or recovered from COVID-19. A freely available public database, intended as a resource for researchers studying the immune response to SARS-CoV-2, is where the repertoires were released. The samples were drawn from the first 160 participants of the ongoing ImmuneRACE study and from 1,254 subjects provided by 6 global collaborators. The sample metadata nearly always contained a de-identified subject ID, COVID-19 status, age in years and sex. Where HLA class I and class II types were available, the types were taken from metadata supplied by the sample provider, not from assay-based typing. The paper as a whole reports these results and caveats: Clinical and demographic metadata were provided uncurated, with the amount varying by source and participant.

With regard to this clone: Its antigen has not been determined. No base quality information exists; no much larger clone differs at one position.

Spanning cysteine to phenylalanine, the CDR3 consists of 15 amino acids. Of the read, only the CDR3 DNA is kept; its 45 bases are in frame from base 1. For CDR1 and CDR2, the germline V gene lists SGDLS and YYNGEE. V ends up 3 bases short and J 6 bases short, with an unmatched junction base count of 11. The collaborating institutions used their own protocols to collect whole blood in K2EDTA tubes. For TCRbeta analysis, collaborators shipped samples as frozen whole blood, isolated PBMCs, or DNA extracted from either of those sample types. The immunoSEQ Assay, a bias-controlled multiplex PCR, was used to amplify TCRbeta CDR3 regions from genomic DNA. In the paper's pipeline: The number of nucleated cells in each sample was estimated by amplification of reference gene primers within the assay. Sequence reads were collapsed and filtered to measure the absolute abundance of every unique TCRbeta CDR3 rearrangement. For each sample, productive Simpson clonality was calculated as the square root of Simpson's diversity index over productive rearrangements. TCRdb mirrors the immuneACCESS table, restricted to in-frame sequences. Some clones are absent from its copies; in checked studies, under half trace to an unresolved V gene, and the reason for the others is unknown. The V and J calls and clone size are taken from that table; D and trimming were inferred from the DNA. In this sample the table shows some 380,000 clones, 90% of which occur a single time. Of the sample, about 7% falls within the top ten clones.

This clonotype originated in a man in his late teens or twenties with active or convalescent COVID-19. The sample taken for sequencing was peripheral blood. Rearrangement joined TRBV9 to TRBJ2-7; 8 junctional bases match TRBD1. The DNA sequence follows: TGTGCCAGCAGCGAAGGTGGTGACAGGGGAATCGAGCAGTACTTC. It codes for CASSEGGDRGIEQYF. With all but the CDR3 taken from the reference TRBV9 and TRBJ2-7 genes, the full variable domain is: DSGVTQTPKHLITATGQRVTLRCSPRSGDLSVYWYQQSLDQGLQFLIQYYNGEERAKGNILERFSAQQFPDLHSELNLSSLELGDSALYFCASSEGGDRGIEQYFGPGTRLTVT.